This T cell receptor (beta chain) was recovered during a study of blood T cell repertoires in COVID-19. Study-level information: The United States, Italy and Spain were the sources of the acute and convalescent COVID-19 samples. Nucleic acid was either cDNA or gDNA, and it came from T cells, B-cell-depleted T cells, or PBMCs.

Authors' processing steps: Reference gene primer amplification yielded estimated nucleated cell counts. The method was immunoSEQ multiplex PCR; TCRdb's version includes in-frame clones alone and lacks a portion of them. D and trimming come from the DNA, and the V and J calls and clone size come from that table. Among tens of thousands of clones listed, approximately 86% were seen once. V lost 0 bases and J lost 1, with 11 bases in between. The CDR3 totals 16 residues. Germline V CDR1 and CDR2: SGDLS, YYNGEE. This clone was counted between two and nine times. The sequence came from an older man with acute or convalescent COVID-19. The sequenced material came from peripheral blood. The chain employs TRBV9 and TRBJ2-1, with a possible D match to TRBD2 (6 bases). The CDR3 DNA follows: TGTGCCAGCAGCGTAGGTGGTAGCGGATCCTACAATGAGCAGTTCTTC. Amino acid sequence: CASSVGGSGSYNEQFF.